One sample yielded the 21 T cell receptor beta chains listed below, sequenced in a study of OX40 agonist ivuxolimab in advanced cancers. Only in-frame clones appear in the TCRdb table, and some are missing; sequencing was by immunoSEQ multiplex PCR. This sample yields fewer than 85,000 clones, of which around 90% are seen a single time; 5.5% to 8% belongs to the top ten. This specimen consisted of CD4+ or CD8+ T cells sorted from blood, obtained in a trial of the OX40 agonist ivuxolimab. The origin of the receptors is an adult with an advanced solid tumor such as melanoma, head and neck, liver or kidney cancer.

The chain links TRBV29-1 to TRBJ2-2; the match to TRBD2 covers 15 bases. In germline, CDR1 is SQVTM, CDR2 ANQGSEA. There are 19 residues in the CDR3. V was pared by 4 bases and J by 2 bases, with 11 bases of the junction left unmatched. The CDR3 DNA reads as TGCAGCGTTGGGCCTTACGGGACTAGCGGGGGGCCCAACACCGGGGAGCTGTTTTTT. Its translation: CSVGPYGTSGGPNTGELFF.

This clone was counted once. The chain couples TRBV11-3 to TRBJ2-1; a possible D gene is TRBD1 (5 bases). The CDR3 length is 12 residues. Deletions cut 6 bases from V and 5 bases from J, with 8 bases between. Germline V gene sequence: CDR1 SGHNT, CDR2 YENEEA. CDR3 nucleotide sequence: TGTGCCAGCAGTCGCAGGGACAATGAGCAGTTCTTC. This encodes CASSRRDNEQFF.

The chain has TRBV28 and TRBJ1-4; no clear D gene. The CDR3 has 17 amino acids. V was shortened by 5 bases and J by 0 bases, with 16 bases between the two germline ends. Germline lookup yields CDR1 MDHEN and CDR2 SYDVKM. This CDR3 is CASSPQGPLATNEKLFF. DNA of the CDR3: TGTGCCAGCAGTCCCCAAGGGCCTCTAGCAACTAATGAAAAACTGTTTTTT.

The chain couples TRBV7-9 to TRBJ2-5; TRBD1 matches at 9 bases. Trimming at V came to 5 bases and at J to 5 bases, leaving 12 bases not matched to a gene. Germline CDR1 SEHNR, CDR2 FQNEAQ (reference sequence). CDR3 length equals 16 residues. The CDR3 DNA follows: TGTGCCAGCAGCCCCGGGTACAGGGGGCGCGTGGAGACCCAGTACTTC. Translating it yields CASSPGYRGRVETQYF. Using reference TRBV7-9 and TRBJ2-5 for the parts outside the CDR3, the full variable domain is DTGVSQNPRHKITKRGQNVTFRCDPISEHNRLYWYRQTLGQGPEFLTYFQNEAQLEKSRLLSDRFSAERPKGSFSTLEIQRTEQGDSAMYLCASSPGYRGRVETQYFGPGTRLLVL.

V is TRBV7-3 and J is TRBJ2-7; D perhaps matches TRBD2 (6 bases). Germline values: CDR1 SGHTA, CDR2 FQGTGA. V lost 4 bases, J lost 1 base, and 17 bases lay in between. The CDR3 spans 16 residues. This chain's CDR3 is CASSSQGSGPSYEQYF. The CDR3 nucleotides read TGTGCCAGCAGCTCCCAGGGTAGCGGACCATCCTACGAGCAGTACTTC.

This clone was observed a handful of times. V is TRBV28 and J is TRBJ2-7; TRBD2 aligns across 9 bases. The CDR3 spans 15 residues. Germline assignment: CDR1 MDHEN and CDR2 SYDVKM. Trimming took 5 bases from V and 7 from J; bases not matched to a gene: 12. The CDR3 bases are TGTGCCAGCAGTCCATGGGGCGGGAGGGCCTTTGAGCAGTACTTC. Its translation is CASSPWGGRAFEQYF.

This clone was observed a handful of times. This chain connects TRBV28 to TRBJ1-5, with 8 bases that match TRBD1. Per the germline V gene, CDR1 is MDHEN and CDR2 is SYDVKM. V was clipped by 6 bases and J by 2 bases; unmatched bases: 12. The CDR3 length is 17 residues. The CDR3 is CASRRPSPGGGNQPQHF. Here the CDR3 DNA reads TGTGCCAGCAGGAGACCATCTCCAGGGGGCGGCAATCAGCCCCAGCATTTT.

V is TRBV12-5 and J is TRBJ1-1, with D maybe TRBD1 (5 bases). The CDR3 runs to 14 residues. V was shortened by 6 bases and J by 11 bases, with 22 bases between the two germline ends. Germline assignment: CDR1 LGHNT and CDR2 FRNRAP. The CDR3 DNA reads TGTGCTAGTGGCCTTATTAGTGACAGTAGTGGTGCTTTCTTT. Its translation is CASGLISDSSGAFF.

The gene calls are TRBV18 and TRBJ2-5, with 10 nucleotides matching TRBD2. The germline CDR1 and CDR2 sequences are KGHSH and LQKENI. The CDR3 runs 16 residues. Losses at the gene ends were 6 bases for V and 1 base for J; bases not matched to a gene: 8. The CDR3 region has the DNA TGTGCCAGCTCGCGTCAACTAGCGGGGCTCCAAGAGACCCAGTACTTC. Encoded protein: CASSRQLAGLQETQYF.

This clone was observed once. J is TRBJ2-5 and V is TRBV7-8; D is ambiguous. This CDR3 comprises 11 residues. Germline V CDR1 and CDR2: SGHVS, FQNEAQ. Trimming shortened V by 5 bases and J by 9 bases, and 10 bases separated the two germline ends. Written as DNA, the CDR3 is TGTGCCAGCAGCCCCCGGGTGGCCCAGTACTTC. Amino acid sequence: CASSPRVAQYF.

This clone showed up just a few times. V and J are TRBV5-4 and TRBJ1-6, with 7 bases lining up with TRBD1. The CDR3 extends over 15 amino acids. CDR1 and CDR2 from the germline V gene are SGHNT and YYREEE (reference sequence). Trimming took 3 bases from V and 7 from J; bases not matched to a gene: 7. The CDR3 sequence is CASSSKTGPNSPLHF. CDR3 bases: TGTGCCAGCAGCTCGAAGACAGGGCCGAATTCACCCCTCCACTTT.

The chain joins TRBV6-6 to TRBJ2-5; D may be TRBD1 (5 bases). The closer fit of TRBJ2-7 to the DNA end suggests the J call may be wrong. Germline assignment: CDR1 MNHNY and CDR2 SVGAGI (reference sequence). CDR3 length: 13 amino acids. CDR3 residues: CASKPGPIYEQYF. The CDR3 nucleotides read TGTGCCAGCAAGCCAGGGCCCATCTACGAGCAGTACTTC.

The chain combines TRBV5-1 with TRBJ2-1, with 9 positions matching TRBD1. CDR3 length: 16 amino acids. Germline-derived CDR1 and CDR2 are SGHRS and YFSETQ. The V segment lost 4 bases and the J segment 8 bases; nucleotides outside the gene matches: 13. In DNA, the CDR3 is TGCGCCAGCAGCATAGCCGGGACAGGGACCAGGGATGAGCAGTTCTTC. Amino acid sequence: CASSIAGTGTRDEQFF.

This clone was seen more than once but under ten times. The rearrangement uses TRBV7-2 and TRBJ2-3, with 10 bases aligning to TRBD1. The V gene end was trimmed by 4 bases and the J gene end by 3 bases; junction bases not matched to a gene: 7. The CDR3 runs 16 residues. Looked up from germline, CDR1 is SGHTA and CDR2 is FQGNSA. CDR3 nucleotide sequence: TGTGCCAGCAGCTATACCGGGACAGGGGCAACAGATACGCAGTATTTT. The encoded protein is CASSYTGTGATDTQYF.

This sequence joins TRBV18 and TRBJ2-1, with D perhaps TRBD1 (6 bases). The CDR3 consists of 16 residues. In germline, CDR1 is KGHSH, CDR2 LQKENI. With 3 bases removed from V and 8 bases from J, the gap between germline ends came to 20 bases. The CDR3 here is CASSPESGRGSYEQFF. The CDR3, as DNA: TGTGCCAGCTCACCTGAAAGCGGTAGGGGGAGTTATGAGCAGTTCTTC.

This rearrangement joins TRBV4-2 to TRBJ1-6; D is unclear. Trimming shortened V by 1 base and J by 7 bases, and 5 bases separated the two germline ends. This CDR3 is built from 13 residues. Germline lookup yields CDR1 LGHNA and CDR2 YNFKEQ. CDR3 nucleotide sequence: TGTGCCAGCAGCCAAGCTACGAATTCACCCCTCCACTTT. Protein product: CASSQATNSPLHF.

This sequence joins TRBV9 and TRBJ2-7; 8 bases map to TRBD2. The germline V gene has CDR1 SGDLS and CDR2 YYNGEE. The length of the CDR3 is 14 residues. V lost 4 bases to trimming and J lost 5 bases; unmatched junction nucleotides: 8. The chain's CDR3 is CASSHTAGGNEQYF. The CDR3 DNA reads as TGTGCCAGCAGCCACACGGCGGGGGGAAACGAGCAGTACTTC.

The J gene is TRBJ1-5, the V gene TRBV6-1; no reliable D call. Germline values: CDR1 MNHNS, CDR2 SASEGT. V was shortened by 2 bases and J by 5 bases, with 10 bases between the two germline ends. This CDR3 spans 14 amino acids. In DNA, the CDR3 is TGTGCCAGCAGTGAACGGATCCGAGATCAGCCCCAGCATTTT. It specifies CASSERIRDQPQHF.

The chain recombines TRBV5-8 with TRBJ2-3, with 8 positions matching TRBD2. The CDR3 loop spans 15 amino acids. The V gene end was trimmed by 5 bases and the J gene end by 4 bases; junction bases not matched to a gene: 9. CDR1 is SGHTS and CDR2 is YDEGEE in the germline V gene. CDR3 region: CASSRGLAGPDTQYF. In DNA, the CDR3 is TGTGCCAGCAGTCGAGGACTAGCAGGACCAGATACGCAGTATTTT.

In this sample, this clone turned up once. The chain couples TRBV2 to TRBJ1-2; tentatively, D is TRBD1 (6 bases). The germline CDR1 and CDR2 sequences are SNHLY and FYNNEI. Trimming cost V 8 bases and J 3 bases, with 19 bases left between them. The CDR3 is made up of 15 amino acids. CDR3 sequence (DNA): TGTGCCAGCCCTAGGACAGCTAAGCGGGACTATGGCTACACCTTC. As protein: CASPRTAKRDYGYTF.

The V call is TRBV5-6, the J call TRBJ1-1; a possible D gene is TRBD1 (6 bases). V lost 1 base and J lost 4, with 11 bases in between. CDR3 length: 14 amino acids. Germline V gene data show CDR1 as SGHDT and CDR2 as YYEEEE. CDR3: CASSLNGGSTEAFF. DNA for the CDR3: TGTGCCAGCAGCTTGAATGGGGGCAGCACTGAAGCTTTCTTT.